Here is one TCR beta chain with its context. PCR was performed using 60 Vbeta and 13 Jbeta primers. TCRdb's table, derived via immunoSEQ multiplex PCR, lists solely in-frame clones and lacks some. This table has 140,000 to 150,000 clones, 70% to 85% appearing once. Germline V gives CDR1 SGHTA, CDR2 FQGNSA. With 5 bases clipped from V and 6 bases from J, the junction kept 16 bases outside the gene matches. The CDR3 length is 17 residues. This entry comes from a study of cytomegalovirus exposure and HLA in healthy donors. On the study more broadly: Under 85% of 398 genotyped donors fell in the Caucasian-associated ancestry cluster.

The clonotype comes from a male donor in good health and CMV-seronegative. The specimen sequenced was PBMCs. V gene TRBV7-2 combines with J gene TRBJ1-2; 9 nucleotides line up with TRBD1. CDR3 bases: TGTGCCAGCAGCCCCGGGACAGGGCCGCTTTTATCGCATGGCTACACCTTC. Encoded protein: CASSPGTGPLLSHGYTF.